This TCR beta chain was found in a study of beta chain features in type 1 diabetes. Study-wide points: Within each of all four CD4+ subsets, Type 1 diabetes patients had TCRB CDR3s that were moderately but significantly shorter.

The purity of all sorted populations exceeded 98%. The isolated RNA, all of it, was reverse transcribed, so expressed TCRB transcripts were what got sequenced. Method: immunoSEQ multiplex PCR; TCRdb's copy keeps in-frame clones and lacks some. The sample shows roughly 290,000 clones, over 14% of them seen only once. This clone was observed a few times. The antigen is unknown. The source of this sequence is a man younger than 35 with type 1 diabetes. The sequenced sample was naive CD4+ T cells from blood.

The CDR3 loop reads CASSRQGAEAQETQYF. The CDR3 coding sequence is TGCGCCAGCAGCCGACAAGGTGCAGAAGCCCAAGAGACCCAGTACTTC. The rearrangement uses TRBV4-3 and TRBJ2-5; D call uncertain. The V gene's germline CDR1 is LGHNA and CDR2 YSLEER. Deletions cut 4 bases from V and 1 base from J, with 16 bases between. The CDR3 runs 16 residues.